The sequence of this T cell receptor beta chain was determined in a study of spatial heterogeneity in lung cancer (dated by TCRdb to 2018 to 2020). In the study overall: Beta-chain transcripts were consistently detected in greater numbers than alpha-chain transcripts, which likely reflects a higher abundance of beta-chain transcripts. In the raw uncorrected reads, each unique combination of TCR and UMI appeared more than ten times on average. TCR alpha and beta repertoires were quantitatively compared across multiple tumor regions, matched nontumor lung and blood in non-small cell lung cancer. Nonsynonymous mutation counts, determined by whole-exome sequencing of tumor tissue, were related to TCR repertoire features. Both alpha and beta chains were TCR-sequenced in samples taken at surgery, namely 220 tumor regions, around 64 matched nontumor lung samples and 50 to 60 PBMC samples. The paper as a whole reports these results and caveats: Confirming at a functional level the hypothesis that regional TCRs recognize regional mutations was considered to require additional single-cell paired TCR alpha and beta sequencing.

The library was generated by 5' RACE. Sequencing took place on a NextSeq 500. In the TCR library protocol, a unique molecular identifier was attached to each TCR cDNA molecule so that PCR and sequencing errors could be corrected. In the source study's methods: Decombinator tools were used for TCR identification, UMI-based error correction and CDR3 extraction. TCRs above a frequency of 2 per 1,000, corresponding to the top 1% of the tumor frequency distribution, were defined as expanded. Each repertoire was subsampled 100 times to 5,000 TCRs, after which Renyi diversity was computed with the R vegan package. CDR3 similarity networks were constructed using string-kernel similarity of amino acid triplets, with links drawn between CDR3s whose pairwise similarity was above 0.82. The public reads were reanalyzed by TCRdb: fastp trimming at Q25, MiXCR alignment, in-frame beta chains only. Entries are consolidated by CDR3 protein sequence, retaining the most common genes and DNA. The V and J calls reflect TCRdb's pipeline rather than the authors' work. The sample table holds 40,000 or so distinct CDR3 sequences, of which 3% to 3.5% were seen once. Jointly, the top ten make up about 36% of the sample.

In its sample, this clonotype was seen many times. The specificity of this receptor is unknown. Qualities for individual bases were not recorded, and no much larger clone is one base off. The CDR3 covers 16 residues, taking in both the cysteine and the phenylalanine. CDR3 DNA is the only sequence kept; it has 48 bases, read in frame from the first base. Trimming removed 3 bases from V and 7 bases from J; the gene matches leave 5 bases unexplained. The germline V gene specifies SGDLS as CDR1 and YYNGEE as CDR2. The sample's time point, from its label and the paper: sample taken at primary tumor resection. Samples were obtained from 65 to 90 patients with early-stage, untreated non-small cell lung cancer from the lung TRACERx cohort. Without any cell sorting, TCR sequencing was performed on whole RNA extracted either from tumor and nontumor lung tissue or from cryopreserved PBMC samples. A patient was chosen for TCR sequencing only when enough RNA was available from at least two tumor regions. Tumor and adjacent nontumor lung specimens were reviewed by a lung pathologist before selection.

Here the sequenced sample was normal lung tissue next to the tumor, taken at surgery. The V and J genes are TRBV9 and TRBJ2-1; TRBD2 lines up with 15 middle nucleotides. The clonotype was recovered from a male donor with early-stage non-small cell lung cancer. The DNA is TGTGCCAGCAGCGGCGGACTAGCGGGAGGGAAAAATGAGCAGTTCTTC. The encoded protein is CASSGGLAGGKNEQFF.